This is a list of T cell receptor beta chains from one sample in a study of siplizumab effects on memory and regulatory T cells. Measured with immunoSEQ multiplex PCR; TCRdb has only the in-frame clones, and not every one. Seen here are 100,000 or so clones, 85% to 95% observed once, and the top ten hold 0.32%. Sequencing was done on a sample of CD4+ T cells sorted from blood. These receptor sequences come from a human donor in good health. Both conserved end residues are part of each CDR3. Fields, in order: CDR3 protein, CDR3 DNA, V gene, D gene, J gene, clone size. A D gene is named only where the DNA matches it firmly. Clone sizes are given selectively: once, few, many, or a class where the clone is expanded.

CASSEERGLGEKLFF,TGTGCCAGCAGTGAAGAGCGAGGGTTGGGCGAAAAACTGTTTTTT,TRBV2,.,TRBJ1-4,.
CASSKAGQTGGNQPQHF,TGTGCCAGCAGCAAAGCGGGACAGACCGGAGGCAATCAGCCCCAGCATTTT,TRBV21-1,.,TRBJ1-5,.
CASSRITSSTDTQYF,TGTGCCAGCAGTAGGATTACCTCTAGCACAGATACGCAGTATTTT,TRBV25-1,.,TRBJ2-3,.
CASSSRPLGVYTGELFF,TGTGCCAGCAGCTCCCGACCGTTGGGGGTATACACCGGGGAGCTGTTTTTT,TRBV5-8,.,TRBJ2-2,.
CASSTTSAASYNEQFF,TGTGCCAGCTCAACAACTAGCGCAGCCTCCTACAATGAGCAGTTCTTC,TRBV18,TRBD2,TRBJ2-1,.
CASSFGTNNSPLHF,TGCGCCAGCAGCTTTGGCACCAATAATTCACCCCTCCACTTT,TRBV5-1,.,TRBJ1-6,.
CASSPGLAGGYTGELFF,TGCGCCAGCAGCCCGGGACTAGCGGGGGGTTACACCGGGGAGCTGTTTTTT,TRBV5-1,TRBD2,TRBJ2-2,.
CAWLPIGENTIYF,TGTGCCTGGCTTCCTATAGGAGAAAACACCATATATTTT,TRBV30,.,TRBJ1-3,.
CASAAGLAGGEQYF,TGTGCCAGCGCTGCGGGACTAGCGGGAGGTGAGCAGTACTTC,TRBV18,TRBD2,TRBJ2-7,.
CASSLEPRTDTQYF,TGCGCCAGCAGCTTGGAACCGCGCACAGATACGCAGTATTTT,TRBV5-1,.,TRBJ2-3,.
CASSGPNQPQHF,TGTGCCAGCTCGGGGCCCAATCAGCCCCAGCATTTT,TRBV6-1,.,TRBJ1-5,few
CASSLGQNQPQHF,TGTGCCAGCAGTCTGGGTCAAAATCAGCCCCAGCATTTT,TRBV11-1,.,TRBJ1-5,.
CAWSGGSYGYTF,TGTGCCTGGAGCGGGGGCTCCTATGGCTACACCTTC,TRBV30,.,TRBJ1-2,.
CASSFDPGRNEQYF,TGTGCCAGCAGCTTCGATCCAGGGCGCAACGAGCAGTACTTC,TRBV5-4,.,TRBJ2-7,.
CASRAGSDRVRTEAFF,TGTGCCAGCAGGGCGGGGTCGGACAGGGTGAGGACTGAAGCTTTCTTT,TRBV27,TRBD1,TRBJ1-1,.
CASSQNNGTGPPYEQYF,TGCGCCAGCAGTCAAAATAATGGGACAGGGCCCCCCTACGAGCAGTACTTC,TRBV23-1,TRBD1,TRBJ2-7,once
CAWSLDNQETQYF,TGTGCCTGGAGTCTGGACAACCAAGAGACCCAGTACTTC,TRBV30,.,TRBJ2-5,once
CASSLLRAEPTNEKLFF,TGTGCCAGCAGCTTACTCCGGGCTGAACCAACTAATGAAAAACTGTTTTTT,TRBV7-9,.,TRBJ1-4,.
CASSLGPSGQGAANNSPLHF,TGTGCCAGCAGCTTAGGTCCTTCGGGACAGGGGGCTGCGAATAATTCACCCCTCCACTTT,TRBV7-3,TRBD1,TRBJ1-6,.
CASSSMGDYTNEQFF,TGTGCCAGCAGCTCGATGGGGGACTATACTAATGAGCAGTTCTTC,TRBV7-6,TRBD2,TRBJ2-1,.
CASSVRVGRGGEQYF,TGTGCCAGCAGTGTTCGTGTTGGGCGGGGCGGCGAGCAGTACTTC,TRBV2,.,TRBJ2-7,.
CASSVGFGGLLGYTF,TGTGCCAGCAGCGTAGGGTTCGGGGGCTTGTTGGGCTACACCTTC,TRBV9,.,TRBJ1-2,.
CASSLVQGHTGELFF,TGCGCCAGCAGCTTGGTCCAGGGGCACACCGGGGAGCTGTTTTTT,TRBV5-1,.,TRBJ2-2,.
CASSRDRRNNYGYTF,TGTGCCAGCAGCCGGGACCGCCGTAATAACTATGGCTACACCTTC,TRBV4-2,.,TRBJ1-2,.
CATGGPNGGELFF,TGTGCCACCGGGGGACCGAACGGGGGGGAGCTGTTTTTT,TRBV10-3,.,TRBJ2-2,.
CASSLMGGAESTEAFF,TGTGCCAGCAGTTTAATGGGGGGCGCAGAGAGCACTGAAGCTTTCTTT,TRBV27,.,TRBJ1-1,.
CASSLDSATVEQYF,TGTGCCAGCAGCTTAGACTCCGCGACGGTCGAGCAGTACTTC,TRBV7-2,.,TRBJ2-7,few
CASSRTGGSNTIYF,TGTGCCAGCAGCCGTACAGGGGGGAGCAACACCATATATTTT,TRBV6-5,TRBD1,TRBJ1-3,.
CSASIRQGTFF,TGCAGTGCATCGATCAGACAGGGTACTTTTTTT,TRBV20-1,TRBD1,TRBJ1-4,.
CASSFPGRTEAFF,TGTGCCAGCAGCTTCCCAGGGAGGACTGAAGCTTTCTTT,TRBV11-3,.,TRBJ1-1,.
CAWSPRVLAGGRTREQYF,TGTGCCTGGAGTCCCAGGGTACTAGCGGGAGGTCGAACGAGGGAGCAGTACTTC,TRBV30,TRBD2,TRBJ2-7,.
CASSFLQLGGEQFF,TGTGCCAGCAGCTTCCTCCAGCTAGGGGGTGAGCAGTTCTTC,TRBV5-6,.,TRBJ2-1,.
CASSQERGAGAYF,TGTGCCAGCAGCCAAGAGAGAGGAGCCGGGGCATATTTT,TRBV4-2,.,TRBJ2-3,.
CASTYPGLKVDGGYTF,TGTGCCAGCACCTACCCCGGGTTGAAGGTAGATGGTGGCTACACCTTC,TRBV5-8,.,TRBJ1-2,.
CASRGPNTDTQYF,TGTGCCAGCAGAGGACCTAACACAGATACGCAGTATTTT,TRBV27,.,TRBJ2-3,.
CASSKRTGELFF,TGTGCCAGCAGTAAACGCACCGGGGAGCTGTTTTTT,TRBV27,.,TRBJ2-2,.
CATSRADRGGEKLFF,TGTGCCACCAGCAGAGCCGACAGGGGAGGTGAAAAACTGTTTTTT,TRBV15,TRBD1,TRBJ1-4,few